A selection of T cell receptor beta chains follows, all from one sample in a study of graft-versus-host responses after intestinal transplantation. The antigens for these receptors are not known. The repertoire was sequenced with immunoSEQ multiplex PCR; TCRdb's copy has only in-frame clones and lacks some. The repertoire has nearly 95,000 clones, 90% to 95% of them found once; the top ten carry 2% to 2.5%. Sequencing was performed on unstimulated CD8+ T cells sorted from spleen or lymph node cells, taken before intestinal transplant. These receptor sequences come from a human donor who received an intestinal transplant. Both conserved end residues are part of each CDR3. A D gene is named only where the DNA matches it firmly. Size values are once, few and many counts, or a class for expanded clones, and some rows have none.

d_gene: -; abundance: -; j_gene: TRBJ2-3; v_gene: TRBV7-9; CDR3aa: CASSQSETTDTQYF; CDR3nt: TGTGCCAGCAGCCAGAGCGAGACCACAGATACGCAGTATTTT
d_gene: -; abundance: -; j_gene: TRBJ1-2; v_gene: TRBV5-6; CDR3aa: CASSLEGQGDYGYTF; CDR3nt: TGTGCCAGCAGCTTGGAAGGACAAGGCGACTATGGCTACACCTTC
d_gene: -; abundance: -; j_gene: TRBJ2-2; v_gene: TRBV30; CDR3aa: CAWSILQGGELFF; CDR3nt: TGTGCCTGGAGTATCTTACAGGGAGGGGAGCTGTTTTTT
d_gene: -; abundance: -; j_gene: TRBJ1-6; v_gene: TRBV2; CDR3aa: CASSEEWTGNSPLHF; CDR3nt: TGTGCCAGCAGTGAAGAATGGACGGGAAATTCACCCCTCCACTTT
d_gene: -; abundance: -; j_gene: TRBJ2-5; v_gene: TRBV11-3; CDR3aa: CASSNRQVQETQYF; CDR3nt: TGTGCCAGCAGCAACCGACAGGTTCAAGAGACCCAGTACTTC
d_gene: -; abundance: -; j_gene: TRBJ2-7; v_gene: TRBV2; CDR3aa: CASSESGEQYF; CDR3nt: TGTGCCAGCAGTGAATCAGGAGAGCAGTACTTC
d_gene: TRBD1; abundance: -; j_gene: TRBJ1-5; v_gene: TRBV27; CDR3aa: CASSLTGGRQPQHF; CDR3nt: TGTGCCAGCAGTTTAACAGGGGGACGTCAGCCCCAGCATTTT
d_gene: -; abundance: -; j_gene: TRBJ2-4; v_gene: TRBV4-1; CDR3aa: CASSQGGLPGKNIQYF; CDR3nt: TGCGCCAGCAGCCAAGGGGGACTCCCCGGCAAAAACATTCAGTACTTC
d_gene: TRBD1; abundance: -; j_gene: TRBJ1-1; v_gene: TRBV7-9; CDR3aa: CASRWPETGGPEAFF; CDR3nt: TGTGCCAGCAGGTGGCCGGAGACAGGGGGCCCTGAAGCTTTCTTT
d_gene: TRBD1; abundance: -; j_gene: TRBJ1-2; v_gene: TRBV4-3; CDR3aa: CASSQAGQDPIYGYTF; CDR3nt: TGCGCCAGCAGCCAAGCCGGACAGGACCCTATCTATGGCTACACCTTC
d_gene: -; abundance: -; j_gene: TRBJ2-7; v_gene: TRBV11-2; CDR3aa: CASSLVGRQYF; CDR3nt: TGTGCCAGCAGCTTAGTGGGGAGGCAGTACTTC
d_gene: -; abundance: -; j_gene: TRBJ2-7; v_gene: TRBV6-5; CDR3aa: CASSHSTRLGQYF; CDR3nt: TGTGCCAGCAGTCACAGCACTAGATTGGGGCAGTACTTC
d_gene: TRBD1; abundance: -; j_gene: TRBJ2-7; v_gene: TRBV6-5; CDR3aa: CASNGDSPYEQYF; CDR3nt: TGTGCCAGCAACGGGGACAGTCCCTACGAGCAGTACTTC
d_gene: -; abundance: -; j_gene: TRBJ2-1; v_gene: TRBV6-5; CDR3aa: CASSYVSGYNEQFF; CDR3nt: TGTGCCAGCAGTTACGTTAGCGGATACAATGAGCAGTTCTTC
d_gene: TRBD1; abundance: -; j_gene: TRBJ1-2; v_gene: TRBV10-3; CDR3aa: CAISWTGEANYGYTF; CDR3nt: TGTGCCATCTCGTGGACAGGGGAGGCCAACTATGGCTACACCTTC
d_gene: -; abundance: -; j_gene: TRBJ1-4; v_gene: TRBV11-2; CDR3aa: CASSLVFATNEKLFF; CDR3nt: TGTGCCAGCAGCTTAGTTTTCGCAACTAATGAAAAACTGTTTTTT
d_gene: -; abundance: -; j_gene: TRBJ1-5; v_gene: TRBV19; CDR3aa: CASSFGGQPQHF; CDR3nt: TGTGCCAGTAGTTTCGGTGGTCAGCCCCAGCATTTT
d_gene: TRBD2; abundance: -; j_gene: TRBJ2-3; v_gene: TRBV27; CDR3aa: CASSLRGEFQYF; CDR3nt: TGTGCCAGCAGTTTGCGGGGGGAGTTTCAGTATTTT
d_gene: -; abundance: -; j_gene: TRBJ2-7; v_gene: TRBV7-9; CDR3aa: CASSPLGAPHEQYF; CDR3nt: TGTGCCAGCAGCCCCCTAGGGGCTCCCCACGAGCAGTACTTC
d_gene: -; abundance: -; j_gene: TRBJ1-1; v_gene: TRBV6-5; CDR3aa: CASSYSPADYTEAFF; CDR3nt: TGTGCCAGCAGTTACTCACCGGCGGATTACACTGAAGCTTTCTTT
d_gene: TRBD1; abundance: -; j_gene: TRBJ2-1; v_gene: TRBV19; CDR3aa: CASSIGQGADEQFF; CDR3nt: TGTGCCAGTAGTATTGGACAGGGGGCGGATGAGCAGTTCTTC
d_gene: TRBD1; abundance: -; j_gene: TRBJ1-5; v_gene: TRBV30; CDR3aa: CAWSVDRDLTRPQHF; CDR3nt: TGTGCCTGGAGTGTAGACAGGGACCTGACAAGGCCCCAGCATTTT
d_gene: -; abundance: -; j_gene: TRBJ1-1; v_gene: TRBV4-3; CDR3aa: CASSLGGDTEAFF; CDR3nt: TGCGCCAGCAGCCTGGGGGGTGACACTGAAGCTTTCTTT
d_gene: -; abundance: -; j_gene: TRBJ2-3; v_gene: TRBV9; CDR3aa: CASSDSVRSRTDTQYF; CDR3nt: TGTGCCAGCAGCGATTCGGTTAGGTCGCGGACAGATACGCAGTATTTT
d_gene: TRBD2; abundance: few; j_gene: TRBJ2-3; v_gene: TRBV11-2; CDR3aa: CASGGLTDTQYF; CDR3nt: TGTGCCAGCGGGGGACTAACAGATACGCAGTATTTT
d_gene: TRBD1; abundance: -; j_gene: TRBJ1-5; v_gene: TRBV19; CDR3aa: CASSEWGQGFQPQHF; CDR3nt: TGTGCCAGTAGTGAATGGGGACAGGGATTTCAGCCCCAGCATTTT
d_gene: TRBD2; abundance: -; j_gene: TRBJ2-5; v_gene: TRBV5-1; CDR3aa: CASTLTSGGLETQYF; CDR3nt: TGCGCCAGCACCTTGACTAGCGGGGGGTTAGAGACCCAGTACTTC
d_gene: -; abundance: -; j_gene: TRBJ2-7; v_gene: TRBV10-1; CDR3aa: CASRALTTGSYEQYF; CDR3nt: TGCGCCAGCAGGGCCCTAACAACAGGCTCCTACGAGCAGTACTTC
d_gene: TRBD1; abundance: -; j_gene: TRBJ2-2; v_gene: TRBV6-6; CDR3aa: CASSYNRGTGELFF; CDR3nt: TGTGCCAGCAGTTATAACAGGGGCACCGGGGAGCTGTTTTTT
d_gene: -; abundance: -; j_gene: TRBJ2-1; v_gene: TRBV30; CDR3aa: CAWSHWEERFF; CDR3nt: TGTGCCTGGAGCCACTGGGAGGAACGGTTCTTC
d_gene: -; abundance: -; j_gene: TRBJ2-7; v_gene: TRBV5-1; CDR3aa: CASSLVGQTYEQYF; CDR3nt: TGCGCCAGCAGCTTGGTTGGACAAACCTACGAGCAGTACTTC
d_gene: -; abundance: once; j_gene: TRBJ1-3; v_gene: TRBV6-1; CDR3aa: CASKNTRDTLF; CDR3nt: TGTGCCAGCAAGAACACCCGGGACACGTTGTTT
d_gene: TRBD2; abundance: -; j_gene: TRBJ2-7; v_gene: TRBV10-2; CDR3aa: CASTDTGLAGGPNVYEQYF; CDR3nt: TGCGCCAGCACCGACACGGGACTAGCGGGGGGGCCTAACGTGTACGAGCAGTACTTC
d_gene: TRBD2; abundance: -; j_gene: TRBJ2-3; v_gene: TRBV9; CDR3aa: CASSVEAGLAGGTDTQYF; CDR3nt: TGTGCCAGCAGCGTAGAGGCGGGACTAGCGGGGGGCACAGATACGCAGTATTTT
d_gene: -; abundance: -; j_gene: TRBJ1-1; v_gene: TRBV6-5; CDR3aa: CASSYDINTEAFF; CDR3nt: TGTGCCAGCAGTTACGACATAAACACTGAAGCTTTCTTT
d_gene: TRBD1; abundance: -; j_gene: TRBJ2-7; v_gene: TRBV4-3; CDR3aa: CASSQDLGQGYEQYF; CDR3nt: TGCGCCAGCAGCCAAGATCTAGGACAGGGTTATGAGCAGTACTTC
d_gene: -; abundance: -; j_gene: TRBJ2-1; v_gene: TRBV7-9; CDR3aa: CASSETTNEQFF; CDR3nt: TGTGCCAGCAGCGAAACTACCAATGAGCAGTTCTTC
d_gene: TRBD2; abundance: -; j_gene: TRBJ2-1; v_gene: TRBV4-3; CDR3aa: CASSQDSTSGGGSNNEQFF; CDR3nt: TGCGCCAGCAGCCAAGATTCGACTAGCGGGGGGGGTTCTAACAATGAGCAGTTCTTC
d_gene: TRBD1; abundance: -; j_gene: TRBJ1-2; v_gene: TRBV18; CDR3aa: CASSRGQGGYGYTF; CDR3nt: TGTGCCAGCTCACGAGGACAGGGAGGCTATGGCTACACCTTC
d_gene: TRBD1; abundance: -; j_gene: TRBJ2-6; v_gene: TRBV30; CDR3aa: CAWSTGTGVSGANVLTF; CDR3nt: TGTGCCTGGAGTACCGGGACAGGTGTCTCTGGGGCCAACGTCCTGACTTTC
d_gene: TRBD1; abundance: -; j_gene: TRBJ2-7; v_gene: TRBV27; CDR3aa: CASSLGTGPYEQYF; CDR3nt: TGTGCCAGCAGTTTAGGGACAGGGCCCTACGAGCAGTACTTC
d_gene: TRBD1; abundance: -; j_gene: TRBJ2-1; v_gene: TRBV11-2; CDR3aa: CASRHNRGLHNEQFF; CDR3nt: TGTGCCAGCAGACACAACAGGGGTTTACACAATGAGCAGTTCTTC
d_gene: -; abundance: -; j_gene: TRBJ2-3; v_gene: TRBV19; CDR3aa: CASSIQGTPLSQYF; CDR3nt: TGTGCCAGTAGTATACAGGGAACTCCCCTATCGCAGTATTTT
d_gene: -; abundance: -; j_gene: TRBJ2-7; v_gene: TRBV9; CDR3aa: CASSVGGGPTYEQYF; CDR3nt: TGTGCCAGCAGCGTAGGGGGGGGGCCCACCTACGAGCAGTACTTC
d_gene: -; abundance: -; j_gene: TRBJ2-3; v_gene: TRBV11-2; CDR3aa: CASSFSRTDTQYF; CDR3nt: TGTGCCAGCAGCTTCTCCAGAACAGATACGCAGTATTTT
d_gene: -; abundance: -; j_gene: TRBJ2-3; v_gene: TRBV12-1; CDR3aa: CASSPASSGGLRSTDTQYF; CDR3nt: TGTGCCAGCAGCCCGGCCTCTAGCGGGGGGCTACGTAGCACAGATACGCAGTATTTT
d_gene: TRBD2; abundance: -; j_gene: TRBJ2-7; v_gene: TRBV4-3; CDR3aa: CASSPYRGGYEQYF; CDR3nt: TGCGCCAGCAGTCCCTACCGGGGGGGCTACGAGCAGTACTTC
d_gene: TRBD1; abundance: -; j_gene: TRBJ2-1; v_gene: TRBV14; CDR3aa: CASSPRRGQGDEQFF; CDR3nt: TGTGCCAGCAGCCCTCGGCGCGGACAGGGCGATGAGCAGTTCTTC
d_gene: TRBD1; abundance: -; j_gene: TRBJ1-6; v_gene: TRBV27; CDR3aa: CASSTTGTNSPLHF; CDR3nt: TGTGCCAGCAGCACGACAGGGACAAATTCACCCCTCCACTTT
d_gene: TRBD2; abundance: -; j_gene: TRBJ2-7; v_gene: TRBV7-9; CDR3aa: CASSSTGTSGRLEQYF; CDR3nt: TGTGCCAGCAGCTCCACCGGGACTAGCGGGCGGCTCGAGCAGTACTTC
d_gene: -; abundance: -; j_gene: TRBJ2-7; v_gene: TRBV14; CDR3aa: CASSFGLYYEQYF; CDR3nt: TGTGCCAGCAGCTTCGGGTTATACTACGAGCAGTACTTC
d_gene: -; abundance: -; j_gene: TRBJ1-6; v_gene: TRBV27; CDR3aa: CASSGQYPSSPLHF; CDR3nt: TGTGCCAGCAGCGGACAGTACCCCTCCTCACCCCTCCACTTT